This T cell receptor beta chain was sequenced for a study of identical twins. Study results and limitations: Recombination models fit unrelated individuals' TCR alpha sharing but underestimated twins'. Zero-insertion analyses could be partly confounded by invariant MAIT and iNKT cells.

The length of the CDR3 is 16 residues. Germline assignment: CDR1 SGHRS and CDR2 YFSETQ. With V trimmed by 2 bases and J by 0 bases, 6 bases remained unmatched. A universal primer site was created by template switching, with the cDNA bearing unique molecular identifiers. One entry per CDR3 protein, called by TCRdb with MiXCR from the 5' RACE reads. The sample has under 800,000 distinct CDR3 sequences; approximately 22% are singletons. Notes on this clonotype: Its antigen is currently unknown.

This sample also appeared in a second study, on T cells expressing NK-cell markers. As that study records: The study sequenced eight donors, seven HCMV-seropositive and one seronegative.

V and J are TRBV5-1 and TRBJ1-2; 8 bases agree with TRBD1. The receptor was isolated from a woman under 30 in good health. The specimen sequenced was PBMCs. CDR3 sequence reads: CASSFLAGGTNYGYTF. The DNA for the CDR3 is TGCGCCAGCAGCTTCTTGGCAGGGGGCACTAACTATGGCTACACCTTC.